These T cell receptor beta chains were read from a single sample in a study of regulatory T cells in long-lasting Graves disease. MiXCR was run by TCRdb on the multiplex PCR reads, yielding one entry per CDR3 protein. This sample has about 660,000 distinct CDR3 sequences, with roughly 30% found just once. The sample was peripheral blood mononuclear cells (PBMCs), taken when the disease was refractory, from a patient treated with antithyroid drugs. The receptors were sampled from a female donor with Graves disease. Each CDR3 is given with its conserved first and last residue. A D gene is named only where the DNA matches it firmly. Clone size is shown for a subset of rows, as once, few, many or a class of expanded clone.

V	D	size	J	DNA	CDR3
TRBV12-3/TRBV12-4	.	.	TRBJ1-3	TGTGCCAGCACCGACCGCCCTGGAAACACCATATATTTT	CASTDRPGNTIYF
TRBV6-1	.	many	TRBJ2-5	TGTGCCAGCAGCCCCCATCTGGAGACCCAGTACTTC	CASSPHLETQYF
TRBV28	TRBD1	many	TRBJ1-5	TGTGCCAGCGGGGACAGCATCAATCAGCCCCAGCATTTT	CASGDSINQPQHF
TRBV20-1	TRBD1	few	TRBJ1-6	TGCAGTGCTAGAGATGCGCTTCGGGACAGATATAATTCACCCCTCCACTTT	CSARDALRDRYNSPLHF
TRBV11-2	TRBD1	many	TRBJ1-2	TGTGCCAGCAGCCAAGGGGACAGGGTGGGCTACACCTTC	CASSQGDRVGYTF
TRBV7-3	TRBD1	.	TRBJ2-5	TGTGCCAGCAGCTCCGGGACAGGGGGCGCAGAGACCCAGTACTTC	CASSSGTGGAETQYF
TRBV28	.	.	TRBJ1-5	TGTGCCAGCAGTTTCTCGCGGAGGGGTCAGCCCCAGCATTTT	CASSFSRRGQPQHF
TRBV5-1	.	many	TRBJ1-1	TGTGCCAGCAGTTTGGGGGGCTCCATGAACACTGAAGCTTTCTTT	CASSLGGSMNTEAFF
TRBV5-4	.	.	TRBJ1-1	TGTGCCTACGTAGGGCGGGACACTGAAGCTTTCTTT	CAYVGRDTEAFF
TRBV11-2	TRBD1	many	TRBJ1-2	TGTGCCAGCAGCTTAGCGACAGGGAACTATGGCTACACCTTC	CASSLATGNYGYTF
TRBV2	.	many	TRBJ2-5	TGTGCCAGCAGTATGGAAGGGAGAGGGAGAGAGACCCAGTACTTC	CASSMEGRGRETQYF
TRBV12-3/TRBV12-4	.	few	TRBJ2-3	TGTGCCAGCAGTTTAATCCTCCGGACAGATACGCAGTATTTT	CASSLILRTDTQYF